This is a list of T cell receptor beta chains from one sample in a study of cytomegalovirus exposure and HLA in healthy donors. The protocol was immunoSEQ multiplex PCR, while the TCRdb copy is restricted to in-frame clones and leaves out a portion. The data show some 320,000 clones, with roughly 87% seen just once and roughly 1.2% held by the top ten. Sequenced: PBMCs. Source of these receptors: a woman aged 25 to 39 in good health and CMV-seropositive. Each CDR3 is given with its conserved first and last residue. A D gene is named only where the DNA matches it firmly. Only some rows state a clone size, as once, few, many or a class for expanded clones.

>TRBJ2-1|few|TRBD2|TRBV5-1
CASSLGTSGAYNEQFF
TGCGCCAGCAGCTTGGGGACTAGCGGAGCCTACAATGAGCAGTTCTTC
>TRBJ2-7|NA|NA|TRBV9
CASSGDTSSYEQYF
TGTGCCAGCAGCGGAGACACTAGCTCCTACGAGCAGTACTTC
>TRBJ2-1|once|NA|TRBV7-9
CASSLTSPSDNEQFF
TGTGCCAGCAGCTTAACATCACCCAGTGACAATGAGCAGTTCTTC
>TRBJ2-1|NA|TRBD1|TRBV11-3
CASSGNRGRNEQFF
TGTGCCAGCAGCGGGAACAGGGGGCGAAATGAGCAGTTCTTC
>TRBJ1-5|NA|NA|TRBV4-1
CASSPREGYQPQHF
TGCGCCAGCAGCCCCCGGGAAGGGTATCAGCCCCAGCATTTT
>TRBJ2-7|once|NA|TRBV14
CASSQGGAGQYF
TGTGCCAGCAGCCAAGGCGGGGCAGGACAGTACTTC
>TRBJ1-1|NA|NA|TRBV27
CASSLSGVGHTEAFF
TGTGCCAGCAGTTTATCAGGGGTAGGGCACACTGAAGCTTTCTTT
>TRBJ2-7|NA|NA|TRBV28
CASTSPGISTYEQYF
TGTGCCAGCACCTCCCCAGGGATCTCGACCTACGAGCAGTACTTC
>TRBJ2-1|NA|TRBD1|TRBV28
CASRTGRNEQFF
TGTGCCAGCCGGACAGGGAGGAATGAGCAGTTCTTC
>TRBJ2-1|NA|TRBD2|TRBV9
CASSPMGGRDNEQFF
TGTGCCAGCAGCCCCATGGGCGGGAGGGACAATGAGCAGTTCTTC
>TRBJ1-1|NA|NA|TRBV11-2
CASSLPRWGTEAFF
TGTGCCAGCAGCTTACCCAGGTGGGGCACTGAAGCTTTCTTT
>TRBJ2-1|NA|NA|TRBV6-5
CASRLGLTNEQFF
TGTGCCAGCAGACTAGGACTCACCAATGAGCAGTTCTTC
>TRBJ2-7|NA|TRBD2|TRBV19
CASSIREGTYEQYF
TGTGCCAGTAGTATAAGGGAGGGAACCTACGAGCAGTACTTC
>TRBJ2-4|NA|NA|TRBV30
CAWRTMNIQYF
TGTGCCTGGAGGACGATGAACATTCAGTACTTC
>TRBJ1-5|few|NA|TRBV6-1
CASSEMVQYSNQPQHF
TGTGCCAGCAGTGAAATGGTTCAATATAGCAATCAGCCCCAGCATTTT
>TRBJ2-3|NA|TRBD2|TRBV28
CASSSAGGTDTQYF
TGTGCCAGCAGTTCAGCGGGAGGGACAGATACGCAGTATTTT
>TRBJ2-5|NA|NA|TRBV5-1
CASSLEIQETQYF
TGCGCCAGCAGCTTGGAAATACAAGAGACCCAGTACTTC
>TRBJ2-7|NA|TRBD1|TRBV7-2
CASSLGYRGIYEQYF
TGTGCCAGCAGCTTAGGTTACAGGGGGATCTACGAGCAGTACTTC
>TRBJ2-7|NA|NA|TRBV7-9
CASSFGRRGLAIYSYEQYF
TGTGCCAGCAGCTTCGGACGCCGGGGGCTAGCGATATACTCCTACGAGCAGTACTTC
>TRBJ2-1|NA|NA|TRBV19
CASSGGYNEQFF
TGTGCCAGTAGTGGAGGTTACAATGAGCAGTTCTTC
>TRBJ1-1|NA|TRBD1|TRBV10-3
CAISRDRGLSAFF
TGTGCCATCAGCCGGGACAGGGGGCTCTCAGCTTTCTTT
>TRBJ2-3|NA|TRBD2|TRBV4-3
CASSRSTSGRRGATTDTQYF
TGCGCCAGCAGCCGCTCGACTAGCGGGAGGAGGGGGGCCACCACAGATACGCAGTATTTT
>TRBJ2-1|NA|NA|TRBV15
CATSRVAGNEQFF
TGTGCCACCAGCAGAGTGGCGGGCAATGAGCAGTTCTTC
>TRBJ2-7|NA|NA|TRBV11-1
CASSLLRGSSYEQYF
TGTGCCAGCAGCTTACTTCGGGGAAGCTCCTACGAGCAGTACTTC
>TRBJ2-2|once|TRBD1|TRBV29-1
CSVRRTGATGELFF
TGCAGCGTGAGGCGGACAGGAGCAACCGGGGAGCTGTTTTTT
>TRBJ1-3|NA|NA|TRBV2
CASSDKKLISGNTIYF
TGTGCCAGCAGTGATAAGAAGCTGATCTCTGGAAACACCATATATTTT
>TRBJ2-7|NA|NA|TRBV30
CAWSNLAGHFPGF
TGTGCCTGGAGTAATCTTGCGGGCCACTTCCCAGGGTTC
>TRBJ1-6|NA|NA|TRBV9
CASSAGQINSPLHF
TGTGCCAGCAGCGCCGGACAGATTAATTCACCCCTCCACTTT
>TRBJ2-7|NA|TRBD1|TRBV28
CASTPWGQGSYEQYF
TGTGCCAGCACCCCGTGGGGACAGGGTTCCTACGAGCAGTACTTC
>TRBJ2-3|NA|TRBD2|TRBV7-3
CASSLRLAGFGGSTDTQYF
TGTGCCAGCAGCTTGAGGCTAGCGGGTTTCGGGGGGAGCACAGATACGCAGTATTTT
>TRBJ2-7|NA|NA|TRBV13
CASSPGPDYEQYF
TGTGCCAGCAGCCCCGGACCCGACTACGAGCAGTACTTC
>TRBJ2-5|NA|NA|TRBV6-4
CASSAKLGATQYF
TGTGCCAGCAGCGCCAAGTTGGGTGCAACCCAGTACTTC
>TRBJ2-3|NA|TRBD2|TRBV30
CAWKTGLAGDWLTDTQYF
TGTGCCTGGAAAACGGGACTAGCGGGAGATTGGCTGACAGATACGCAGTATTTT
>TRBJ1-3|NA|NA|TRBV27
CASSDKGFGSGNTIYF
TGTGCCAGCAGTGACAAGGGGTTCGGGTCTGGAAACACCATATATTTT
>TRBJ2-7|NA|NA|TRBV6-5
CASYSLAGEQYF
TGTGCCAGTTATTCACTCGCAGGGGAGCAGTACTTC
>TRBJ1-1|NA|TRBD1|TRBV6-4
CASSGDRGPLINTEAFF
TGTGCCAGCAGTGGGGACAGGGGGCCTTTGATTAACACTGAAGCTTTCTTT
>TRBJ2-7|NA|NA|TRBV6-1
CASSGARGNWGEQYF
TGTGCCAGCAGTGGAGCTAGAGGGAATTGGGGCGAGCAGTACTTC
>TRBJ1-2|few|NA|TRBV6-4
CASSRTRGYGGYTF
TGTGCCAGCAGCCGGACGCGGGGGTACGGTGGCTACACCTTC
>TRBJ2-7|NA|TRBD2|TRBV18
CASSPTLGAGGRYEQYF
TGTGCCAGCTCACCAACACTCGGGGCGGGAGGGCGTTACGAGCAGTACTTC
>TRBJ2-1|NA|NA|TRBV6-1
CASSEPIWRYNEQFF
TGTGCCAGCAGTGAACCCATCTGGAGGTACAATGAGCAGTTCTTC
>TRBJ2-7|NA|TRBD1|TRBV4-3
CASSQESRGLEQYF
TGCGCCAGCAGCCAAGAGTCCAGGGGGCTCGAGCAGTACTTC
>TRBJ1-2|NA|NA|TRBV6-5
CATLRGRGYGYTF
TGTGCCACCCTTAGGGGACGTGGCTATGGCTACACCTTC
>TRBJ2-2|NA|NA|TRBV6-5
CASSSQSGELFF
TGTGCCAGCAGTTCCCAGTCCGGGGAGCTGTTTTTT
>TRBJ1-1|NA|TRBD1|TRBV2
CASKGTDNTEAFF
TGTGCCAGCAAAGGGACAGATAACACTGAAGCTTTCTTT
>TRBJ2-3|NA|NA|TRBV2
CASLDYGGDTQYF
TGTGCCAGCCTTGACTACGGGGGAGATACGCAGTATTTT